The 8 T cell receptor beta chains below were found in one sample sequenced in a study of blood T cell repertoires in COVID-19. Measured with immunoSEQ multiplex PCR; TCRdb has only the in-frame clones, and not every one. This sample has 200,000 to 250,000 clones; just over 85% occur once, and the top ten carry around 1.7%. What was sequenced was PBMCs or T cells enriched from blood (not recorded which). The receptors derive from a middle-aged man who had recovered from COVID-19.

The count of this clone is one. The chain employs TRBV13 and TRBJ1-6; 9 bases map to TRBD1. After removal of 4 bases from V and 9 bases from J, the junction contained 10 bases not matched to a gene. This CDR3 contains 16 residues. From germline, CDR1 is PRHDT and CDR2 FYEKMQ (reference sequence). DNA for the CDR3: TGTGCCAGCAGCTCCTTAAGACAGGGGGTTCGTTCACCCCTCCACTTT. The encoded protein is CASSSLRQGVRSPLHF.

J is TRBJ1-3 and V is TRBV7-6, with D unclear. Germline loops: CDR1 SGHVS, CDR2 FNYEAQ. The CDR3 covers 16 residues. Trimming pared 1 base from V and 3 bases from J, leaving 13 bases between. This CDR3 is CASSLGSDGSGNTIYF. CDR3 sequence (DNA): TGTGCCAGCAGCTTAGGGAGTGATGGGAGTGGAAACACCATATATTTT.

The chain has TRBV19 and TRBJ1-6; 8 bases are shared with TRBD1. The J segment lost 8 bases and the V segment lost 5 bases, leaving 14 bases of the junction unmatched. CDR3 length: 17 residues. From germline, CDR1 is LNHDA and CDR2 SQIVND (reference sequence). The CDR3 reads CASSVPSGRGLYSPLHF. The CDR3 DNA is TGTGCCAGTAGTGTACCTTCGGGCAGGGGGCTGTATTCACCCCTCCACTTT. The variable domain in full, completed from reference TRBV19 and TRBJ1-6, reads DGGITQSPKYLFRKEGQNVTLSCEQNLNHDAMYWYRQDPGQGLRLIYYSQIVNDFQKGDIAEGYSVSREKKESFPLTVTSAQKNPTAFYLCASSVPSGRGLYSPLHFGNGTRLTVT.

CDR3 nucleotide sequence: TGTGCTAGTGGTTTGACCCTCATCCCCCGGGGGGCAAGCACAGATACGCAGTATTTT. Encoded protein: CASGLTLIPRGASTDTQYF. This rearrangement joins TRBV12-5 to TRBJ2-3, with a weak D call TRBD2 (7 bases). The CDR3 spans 19 residues. Trimming took off 2 bases at V and 0 bases at J, with 21 bases between the two ends. CDR1 is LGHNT, CDR2 FRNRAP, per germline.

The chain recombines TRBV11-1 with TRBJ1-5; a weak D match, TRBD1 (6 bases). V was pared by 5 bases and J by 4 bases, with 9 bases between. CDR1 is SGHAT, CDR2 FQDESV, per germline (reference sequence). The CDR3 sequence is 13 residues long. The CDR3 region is CASSLDRNQPQHF. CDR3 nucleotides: TGTGCCAGCAGCCTGGACAGAAATCAGCCCCAGCATTTT.

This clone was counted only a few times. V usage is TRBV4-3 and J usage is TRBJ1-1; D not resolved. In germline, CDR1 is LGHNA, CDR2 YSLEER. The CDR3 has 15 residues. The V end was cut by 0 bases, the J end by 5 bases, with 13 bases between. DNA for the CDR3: TGCGCCAGCAGCCAAGATCGGTGGGCGGGGACTGAAGCTTTCTTT. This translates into CASSQDRWAGTEAFF.

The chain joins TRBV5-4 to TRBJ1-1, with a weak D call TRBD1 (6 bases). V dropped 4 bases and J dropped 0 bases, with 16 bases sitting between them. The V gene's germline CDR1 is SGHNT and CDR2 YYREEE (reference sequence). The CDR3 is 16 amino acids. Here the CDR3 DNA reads TGTGCCAGCAGCCTCAGGGGTGGACTCATGAACACTGAAGCTTTCTTT. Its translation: CASSLRGGLMNTEAFF. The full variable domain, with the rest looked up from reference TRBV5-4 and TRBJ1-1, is ETGVTQSPTHLIKTRGQQVTLRCSSQSGHNTVSWYQQALGQGPQFIFQYYREEENGRGNFPPRFSGLQFPNYSSELNVNALELDDSALYLCASSLRGGLMNTEAFFGQGTRLTVV.

DNA of the CDR3: TGTGCCAGCAGCCAAGGGCAGGGGATTAAGGGCTACACCTTC. Amino acid sequence: CASSQGQGIKGYTF. The chain uses TRBV4-2 and TRBJ1-2; a weak D match, TRBD1 (6 bases). The CDR3 has 14 amino acids. Germline values: CDR1 LGHNA, CDR2 YNFKEQ. V was clipped by 1 base and J by 8 bases, with 14 bases between them.